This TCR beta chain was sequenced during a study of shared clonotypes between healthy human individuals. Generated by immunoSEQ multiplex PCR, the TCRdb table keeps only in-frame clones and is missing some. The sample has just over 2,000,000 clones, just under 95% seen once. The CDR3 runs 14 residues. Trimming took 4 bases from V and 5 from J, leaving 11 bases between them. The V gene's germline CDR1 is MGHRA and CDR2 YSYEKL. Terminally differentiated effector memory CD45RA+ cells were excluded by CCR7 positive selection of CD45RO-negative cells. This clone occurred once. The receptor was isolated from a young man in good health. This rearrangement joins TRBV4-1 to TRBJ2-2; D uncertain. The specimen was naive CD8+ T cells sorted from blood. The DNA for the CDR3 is TGCGCCAGCAGCCCCACGGGTGGGACCGGGGAGCTGTTTTTT. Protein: CASSPTGGTGELFF.